This T cell receptor (beta chain) was observed in a study of CD8 T cells in Susac syndrome. From germline, CDR1 is LGHNA and CDR2 YNFKEQ. The CDR3 consists of 15 residues. V was trimmed by 4 bases and J by 11 bases, leaving 21 bases between them. The RNA, about 0.5 to 1 ug, was put through reverse transcription using random hexamers. An immunoSEQ multiplex PCR generated amplified TCR beta CDR3 products spanning 54 Vbeta and 13 Jbeta. TCRdb reanalysed the immunoSEQ multiplex PCR reads using MiXCR and keeps one entry per CDR3 protein. This sample carries around 69,000 distinct CDR3 sequences, over 90% of them seen once, and the ten largest clones take 0.085% to 0.14%.

The TCR comes from a human donor with multiple sclerosis. The chain employs TRBV4-2 and TRBJ2-1; possibly TRBD2 for D (6 bases). Sequencing was performed on CD4+ T cells from PBMCs. The CDR3 loop is CASSPTDYGDYKQFF. The CDR3 DNA reads as TGTGCCAGCAGCCCCACGGACTATGGGGATTATAAGCAGTTCTTC.